One sample yielded the 15 T cell receptor beta chains listed below, sequenced in a study of T-cell memory formation after mild COVID-19. MiXCR, applied by TCRdb to the 5' RACE reads, yields one record per CDR3 protein. The repertoire includes approximately 150,000 distinct CDR3 sequences, about a fifth of them detected once, and 2% to 2.5% sits in the top ten. Sequencing was carried out using PBMCs or a T cell subset sorted from them (not recorded which). These TCRs come from an adult woman who had mild COVID-19 (a few samples of this study predate the infection). Cell type and time point are not known.

The chain combines TRBV6-2 or TRBV6-3 with TRBJ2-2, with TRBD2 identical over 10 bases. V gave up 4 bases and J gave up 4 bases; unmatched junction bases: 6. The CDR3 length is 16 residues. Germline CDR1 reads MNHEY; CDR2 reads SVGEGT. CDR3 DNA sequence: TGTGCCAGCAGTTGGCGAATAGCGGGGGGCACCGGGGAGCTGTTTTTT. This codes for CASSWRIAGGTGELFF.

This clonotype turned up a few times. This chain connects TRBV15 to TRBJ2-1; 9 nucleotides match TRBD2. CDR1 is LNHNV and CDR2 is YYDKDF in the germline V gene (reference sequence). This CDR3 spans 16 amino acids. V trimming: 0 bases; J trimming: 2 bases; junction bases outside the gene matches: 2. The CDR3 DNA sequence: TGTGCCACCAGCAGAGAGGCTAGCGGGGCCTACAATGAGCAGTTCTTC. Protein: CATSREASGAYNEQFF.

This clonotype has only a few counts. J is TRBJ2-7 and V is TRBV7-2, with 11 bases lining up with TRBD2. Trimming removed 0 bases from V and 7 bases from J; junction bases left unmatched: 5. CDR3 length equals 15 residues. Germline values: CDR1 SGHTA, CDR2 FQGNSA. The CDR3 here is CASSLALAGVKEQYF. In nucleotides, the CDR3 is TGTGCCAGCAGCTTAGCACTAGCGGGAGTGAAAGAGCAGTACTTC.

At least ten counts were recorded for this clonotype. The genes are TRBV20-1 and TRBJ1-5, with 7 nucleotides matching TRBD1. The ends lost 5 bases at V and 7 bases at J; junction bases unmatched: 17. Germline-derived CDR1 and CDR2 are DFQATT and SNEGSKA (reference sequence). This CDR3 is 16 amino acids long. The CDR3 DNA reads TGCAGTGCTCCGCTAATGAGACAGGGCATCGGGCAGCCCCAGCATTTT. This sequence encodes CSAPLMRQGIGQPQHF.

This clonotype was seen a few times. The gene calls are TRBV7-2 and TRBJ2-3, with D possibly being TRBD1 (5 bases). Trimming left V 1 base short and J 10 bases short, with 15 bases between. Germline CDR1 is SGHTA and CDR2 is FQGNSA. This CDR3 has 14 residues. The DNA for the CDR3 is TGTGCCAGCAGCTTAGAGCTCGGGTTAGGGGCGCAGTATTTT. Translated, it gives CASSLELGLGAQYF.

This clonotype was detected a few times. The chain joins TRBV24-1 to TRBJ2-4; possible D gene TRBD1, 6 bases. This CDR3 has 13 residues. From germline, CDR1 is KGHDR and CDR2 SFDVKD. V lost 3 bases to trimming and J lost 12 bases, with 14 bases between them. The DNA for the CDR3 is TGTGCCACCAGTGATGCCGGGACACAGACTCAGTACTTC. Residues: CATSDAGTQTQYF.

The chain uses TRBV6-5 and TRBJ1-1; the D gene is possibly TRBD1 (6 bases). This CDR3 is built from 19 residues. Per germline, CDR1 MNHEY and CDR2 SVGAGI. Trimming shortened V by 0 bases and J by 0 bases, and 20 bases separated the two germline ends. CDR3 residues: CASSYSHGGRRRMNTEAFF. The CDR3 DNA is TGTGCCAGCAGTTACTCTCACGGGGGGCGGAGGAGGATGAACACTGAAGCTTTCTTT.

V is TRBV12-3 or TRBV12-4 and J is TRBJ2-5; no firm D call. This CDR3 region has 15 residues. V dropped 5 bases and J dropped 5 bases, with 18 bases sitting between them. The CDR3 nucleotides read TGTGCCAGCAGTCCCAGGAACTGGCATATCGAGACCCAGTACTTC. It translates to CASSPRNWHIETQYF.

The chain uses TRBV7-3 and TRBJ1-1; no clear D. This CDR3 comprises 13 residues. From germline, CDR1 is SGHTA and CDR2 FQGTGA. Between the trimmed V and J ends, which lost 8 bases and 1 base, there was a span of 11 bases. DNA of the CDR3: TGTGCCAGCCACCGGCAGGCGAACACTGAAGCTTTCTTT. Residues: CASHRQANTEAFF.

V gene TRBV25-1 combines with J gene TRBJ2-2; D unresolved. The germline gives CDR1 MGHDK, CDR2 SYGVNS. Deletions cut 6 bases from V and 1 base from J, with 12 bases between. The CDR3 is made up of 15 amino acids. The CDR3: CASSFSTVNTGELFF. DNA of the CDR3: TGTGCCAGCAGCTTTAGTACAGTGAACACCGGGGAGCTGTTTTTT. The variable domain in full, completed from reference TRBV25-1 and TRBJ2-2, reads EADIYQTPRYLVIGTGKKITLECSQTMGHDKMYWYQQDPGMELHLIHYSYGVNSTEKGDLSSESTVSRIRTEHFPLTLESARPSHTSQYLCASSFSTVNTGELFFGEGSRLTVL.

V is TRBV29-1 and J is TRBJ2-3, with 9 nucleotides matching TRBD1. Germline assignment: CDR1 SQVTM and CDR2 ANQGSEA. CDR3 length: 14 residues. After removal of 4 bases from V and 3 bases from J, the junction contained 5 bases not matched to a gene. CDR3 sequence: CSVAIGQGTDTQYF. CDR3 in DNA: TGCAGCGTTGCAATAGGACAGGGGACAGATACGCAGTATTTT.

The chain uses TRBV15 and TRBJ1-2; a possible D gene is TRBD1 (6 bases). Germline CDR1 LNHNV, CDR2 YYDKDF (reference sequence). Trimming shortened V by 0 bases and J by 4 bases, and 12 bases separated the two germline ends. The CDR3 is made up of 15 amino acids. The CDR3 loop is CATSREAGESYGYTF. In DNA form, the CDR3 reads TGTGCCACCAGCAGAGAGGCAGGGGAAAGCTATGGCTACACCTTC.

This clonotype was seen only a few times. The chain recombines TRBV3-1 with TRBJ2-2; no firm D call. CDR3 length: 13 amino acids. The germline gives CDR1 LGHDT, CDR2 YNNKEL (reference sequence). The V gene lost 0 bases and the J gene lost 4 bases, with 3 bases spanning the gap. The DNA of the CDR3 is TGTGCCAGCAGCCAAGACCCCACCGGGGAGCTGTTTTTT. It translates to CASSQDPTGELFF. Combining the CDR3 with reference TRBV3-1 and TRBJ2-2 gives the whole variable domain DTAVSQTPKYLVTQMGNDKSIKCEQNLGHDTMYWYKQDSKKFLKIMFSYNNKELIINETVPNRFSPKSPDKAHLNLHINSLELGDSAVYFCASSQDPTGELFFGEGSRLTVL.

The rearrangement uses TRBV10-3 and TRBJ2-1, with D hard to call. Between the trimmed V and J ends, which lost 7 bases and 8 bases, there was a span of 9 bases. Germline CDR1 reads ENHRY; CDR2 reads SYGVKD. The CDR3 has 11 amino acids. Here the CDR3 reads CAITAGYEQFF. The CDR3 DNA is TGTGCCATCACGGCCGGGTATGAGCAGTTCTTC.

The chain couples TRBV30 to TRBJ2-1; no clear D gene. Between the trimmed V and J ends, which lost 3 bases and 8 bases, there was a span of 14 bases. The germline V gene encodes CDR1 GTSNPN and CDR2 SVGIG (reference sequence). This CDR3 comprises 13 residues. The CDR3 loop is CAWSLQGKDEQFF. As DNA, the CDR3 is TGTGCCTGGAGCCTCCAAGGGAAGGATGAGCAGTTCTTC.